The 25 T cell receptor beta chains in this list originate from one sample, sequenced in a study of identical twins. TCRdb redid the calling of the 5' RACE reads with MiXCR, one entry per CDR3 protein. The sample has about 480,000 distinct CDR3 sequences, approximately 15% seen once; the top ten hold about 0.52%. The sample also formed part of further work on yellow fever vaccine responses in identical twins.

The sequenced material came from CD4+ T cells sorted from blood. Receptors originate from a woman aged 18-30 years in good health.

V is TRBV7-2 and J is TRBJ2-2; no clear D gene. The CDR3 consists of 15 residues. V lost 6 bases, J lost 5 bases, and 16 bases lay in between. Looked up from germline, CDR1 is SGHTA and CDR2 is FQGNSA. The CDR3 DNA reads TGTGCCAGCAGTTCGGGTTTTGTGAAGACCGGGGAGCTGTTTTTT. Translating it yields CASSSGFVKTGELFF.

This sequence joins TRBV3-1 and TRBJ2-1, with no clear D. Germline-derived CDR1 and CDR2 are LGHDT and YNNKEL (reference sequence). Between the trimmed V and J ends, which lost 1 base and 0 bases, there was a span of 7 bases. This CDR3 is built from 15 residues. The CDR3 nucleotides are TGTGCCAGCAGCCAAGGTAGTCCCTCCTACAATGAGCAGTTCTTC. As protein: CASSQGSPSYNEQFF.

The genes are TRBV12-3 or TRBV12-4 and TRBJ1-1; D is uncertain. Trimming took off 7 bases at V and 0 bases at J, with 12 bases between the two ends. The CDR3 loop spans 14 amino acids. DNA for the CDR3: TGTGCCAGCAAAAGGCTCGCCATGAACACTGAAGCTTTCTTT. This codes for CASKRLAMNTEAFF.

This clonotype was seen a handful of times. CDR3: CASSGGGSDTQYF. DNA of the CDR3: TGTGCCAGCAGCGGGGGGGGTTCAGATACGCAGTATTTT. The V gene is TRBV5-4, the J gene TRBJ2-3; 7 bases map to TRBD2. The V and J ends lost 4 bases and 4 bases, in that order; junction bases with no gene match: 3. The CDR3 sequence is 13 residues long. Germline-derived CDR1 and CDR2 are SGHNT and YYREEE (reference sequence).

The gene calls are TRBV29-1 and TRBJ2-7; D call uncertain. The CDR3 is made up of 14 amino acids. V shed 2 bases and J shed 2 bases, with 13 bases lying between them. The germline gives CDR1 SQVTM, CDR2 ANQGSEA. The CDR3 nucleotides are TGCAGCGTTGAAAGCGTCCAGAGACCCTACGAGCAGTACTTC. Translated, it gives CSVESVQRPYEQYF.

The chain is built from TRBV3-1 and TRBJ2-7, with no clear D. The CDR3 spans 16 residues. Germline V CDR1 and CDR2: LGHDT, YNNKEL (reference sequence). V was clipped by 3 bases and J by 1 base, with 16 bases between them. The CDR3 nucleotides read TGTGCCAGCAGCCAGGCATCAGCAGCCAATTCCTACGAGCAGTACTTC. Translating gives CASSQASAANSYEQYF.

This clonotype was detected many times. This chain links TRBV12-3 or TRBV12-4 with TRBJ2-5; 7 bases line up with TRBD1. With V trimmed by 6 bases and J by 1 base, 11 bases remained unmatched. The CDR3 sequence is 16 residues long. CDR3 residues: CASSTGTAASQETQYF. In nucleotides, the CDR3 is TGTGCCAGCAGCACCGGGACAGCGGCCTCCCAAGAGACCCAGTACTTC.

This clonotype showed up just a few times. This chain connects TRBV6-5 to TRBJ1-1; TRBD1 matches at 7 bases. Germline V gene data show CDR1 as MNHEY and CDR2 as SVGAGI. This CDR3 region has 14 residues. The trim removed 0 bases at V and 9 bases at J, leaving 7 bases unmatched. CDR3 nucleotide sequence: TGTGCCAGCAGTTACTCGACAGGGCGGAGTAAAGCTTTCTTT. This codes for CASSYSTGRSKAFF.

This chain connects TRBV21-1 to TRBJ1-4; the table calls TRBD1, which could not be checked here. TRBV21-1 is a listed pseudogene. This CDR3 has 15 amino acids. The CDR3 is CASNGTETTNEKLFF. CDR3 bases: TGTGCCAGCAACGGGACAGAGACAACTAATGAAAAACTGTTTTTT.

This clonotype was counted ten times or more. Possible read error: a much larger clone is one base away. The chain uses TRBV7-6 and TRBJ2-7, with no clear D. Trimming removed 0 bases at V and 0 bases at J, with 3 bases between. This CDR3 contains 13 residues. Germline V gives CDR1 SGHVS, CDR2 FNYEAQ. CDR3 nucleotide sequence: TGTGCCAGCAGCTTAGCGGCCTCCTACGAGCAGTACTTC. Its translation is CASSLAASYEQYF.

A few counts support this clonotype. The CDR3 protein is CASTVLEAATNEKLFF. The CDR3 DNA sequence: TGTGCCAGCACGGTTCTGGAGGCGGCAACTAATGAAAAACTGTTTTTT. V gene TRBV12-3 or TRBV12-4 combines with J gene TRBJ1-4; D is undetermined. The CDR3 runs to 16 residues. Trimming left V 7 bases short and J 0 bases short, with 15 bases between.

This clonotype was detected many times. V is TRBV28 and J is TRBJ2-5, with 7 bases identical to TRBD2. CDR3 length: 14 residues. V gave up 8 bases and J gave up 5 bases; unmatched junction bases: 11. In germline, CDR1 is MDHEN, CDR2 SYDVKM. CDR3: CASHPPGGSETQYF. As DNA, the CDR3 is TGTGCCAGCCACCCCCCGGGAGGTTCTGAGACCCAGTACTTC.

This clonotype was counted between two and nine times. The V and J genes are TRBV7-9 and TRBJ2-7; TRBD1 is a possible D gene (5 bases). The CDR3 sequence is 14 residues long. The V gene's germline CDR1 is SEHNR and CDR2 FQNEAQ (reference sequence). Trimming took off 5 bases at V and 7 bases at J, with 18 bases between the two ends. The CDR3 spells CASSRNAGSREQYF. The CDR3 DNA reads as TGTGCCAGCAGCCGAAACGCAGGGTCCCGTGAGCAGTACTTC. The full variable domain, in which reference TRBV7-9 and TRBJ2-7 provide the parts outside the CDR3, is DTGVSQNPRHKITKRGQNVTFRCDPISEHNRLYWYRQTLGQGPEFLTYFQNEAQLEKSRLLSDRFSAERPKGSFSTLEIQRTEQGDSAMYLCASSRNAGSREQYFGPGTRLTVT.

This clonotype was seen more than once but under ten times. The rearrangement links TRBV28 to TRBJ2-5, with D possibly being TRBD1 (6 bases). The CDR3 extends over 14 amino acids. Looked up from germline, CDR1 is MDHEN and CDR2 is SYDVKM. Deletions cut 2 bases from V and 4 bases from J, with 11 bases between. The CDR3 region is CASSLTFRGETQYF. The CDR3 DNA sequence: TGTGCCAGCAGTTTAACCTTCAGGGGAGAGACCCAGTACTTC.

Worth noting for this clonotype: Sequence at one end of the junction differs from germline and may be a read error. This chain joins TRBV7-9 and TRBJ2-3, with TRBD1 matching 7 bases. Germline values: CDR1 SEHNR, CDR2 FQNEAQ (reference sequence). This CDR3 comprises 13 residues. The CDR3 DNA sequence: TGTGCCAGCAGCTTAGCCGGGACAGTTACGCAGTATTTT. Amino acid sequence: CASSLAGTVTQYF. Based on the CDR3 plus reference TRBV7-9 and TRBJ2-3, the full variable domain is DTGVSQNPRHKITKRGQNVTFRCDPISEHNRLYWYRQTLGQGPEFLTYFQNEAQLEKSRLLSDRFSAERPKGSFSTLEIQRTEQGDSAMYLCASSLAGTVTQYFGPGTRLTVL.

At least ten counts were recorded for this clonotype. The chain is built from TRBV29-1 and TRBJ2-1; TRBD2 might be the D (6 bases). CDR3 size: 14 residues. Germline assignment: CDR1 SQVTM and CDR2 ANQGSEA. The ends were cut back, 6 bases at V and 5 bases at J, with 17 bases in the middle. The CDR3 DNA sequence: TGCAGCGTGGACCGGGACTGGGTTGACAATGAGCAGTTCTTC. Residues: CSVDRDWVDNEQFF.

This rearrangement joins TRBV14 to TRBJ2-2, with 7 bases lining up with TRBD2. V shed 3 bases, J shed 2 bases, and the junction held 0 bases outside the gene matches. The length of the CDR3 is 14 residues. Germline CDR1 reads SGHDN; CDR2 reads FVKESK. CDR3 DNA: TGTGCCAGCAGCCAGACTAGCAACACCGGGGAGCTGTTTTTT. It translates to CASSQTSNTGELFF.

This clonotype turned up a few times. The chain has TRBV7-8 and TRBJ2-7, with TRBD2 identical over 11 bases. The CDR3 length is 16 residues. CDR1 SGHVS and CDR2 FQNEAQ come from the germline V gene. With 5 bases clipped from V and 4 bases from J, the junction kept 10 bases outside the gene matches. CDR3 amino acids: CASSPPETSGGYEQYF. CDR3 sequence (DNA): TGTGCCAGCAGCCCACCTGAAACTAGCGGGGGATACGAGCAGTACTTC.

This clonotype was seen at least ten times. The chain recombines TRBV7-9 with TRBJ2-3, with a tentative D call TRBD2 (6 bases). Trimming took 5 bases from V and 2 from J, leaving 14 bases between them. CDR1 and CDR2 from the germline V gene are SEHNR and FQNEAQ (reference sequence). This CDR3 is 15 amino acids long. The CDR3 coding sequence is TGTGCCAGCAGCCTCGGGGGACTCAACACAGATACGCAGTATTTT. Translated, it gives CASSLGGLNTDTQYF.

This clonotype has only a few counts. The chain has TRBV29-1 and TRBJ2-1, with 7 bases that match TRBD1. The CDR3 has 14 amino acids. The germline gives CDR1 SQVTM, CDR2 ANQGSEA. V was pared by 6 bases and J by 7 bases, with 12 bases of the junction left unmatched. The CDR3 DNA is TGCAGCGTCTGTTTGACAGGGCGCAGTAATGAGCAGTTCTTC. It codes for CSVCLTGRSNEQFF.

At least ten counts were recorded for this clonotype. The chain has TRBV20-1 and TRBJ1-5; 8 nucleotides line up with TRBD1. Germline V gene lookup returns CDR1 DFQATT and CDR2 SNEGSKA (reference sequence). The CDR3 has 15 amino acids. V lost 2 bases, J lost 3 bases, and 6 bases stayed unmatched. Here the CDR3 reads CSARPGQGYNQPQHF. As DNA, the CDR3 is TGCAGTGCTAGACCCGGACAGGGCTACAATCAGCCCCAGCATTTT.

This clonotype was seen only a few times. The chain uses TRBV12-3 or TRBV12-4 and TRBJ1-5; D uncertain. Trimming removed 2 bases at V and 2 bases at J, with 13 bases between. The CDR3 is 16 amino acids. The CDR3 DNA reads as TGTGCCAGCAGTTTATTCAGGCTAGCAGGCAATCAGCCCCAGCATTTT. Amino acids: CASSLFRLAGNQPQHF.

This clonotype was counted many times. CDR3 in DNA: TGTGCCAGCAGCTTCGGGGGGGGCCGGACAGATACGCAGTATTTT. Translated: CASSFGGGRTDTQYF. The V call is TRBV7-9, the J call TRBJ2-3; 8 bases are shared with TRBD2. Looked up from germline, CDR1 is SEHNR and CDR2 is FQNEAQ (reference sequence). This CDR3 spans 15 amino acids. V lost 3 bases and J lost 3; bases outside the gene matches: 5. Together with reference TRBV7-9 and TRBJ2-3, the CDR3 gives the full variable domain: DTGVSQNPRHKITKRGQNVTFRCDPISEHNRLYWYRQTLGQGPEFLTYFQNEAQLEKSRLLSDRFSAERPKGSFSTLEIQRTEQGDSAMYLCASSFGGGRTDTQYFGPGTRLTVL.

This clonotype occurred a few times. V and J are TRBV12-3 or TRBV12-4 and TRBJ2-7, with a tentative D call TRBD2 (6 bases). The length of the CDR3 is 14 residues. V was cut by 3 bases and J by 3 bases, with 12 bases left in between. The CDR3 is CASSFNAGRYEQYF. As DNA, the CDR3 is TGTGCCAGCAGTTTTAATGCGGGACGCTACGAGCAGTACTTC.

This clonotype showed up just a few times. The V call is TRBV29-1, the J call TRBJ1-5; D gene unclear. Germline-derived CDR1 and CDR2 are SQVTM and ANQGSEA. V was trimmed by 1 base and J by 4 bases, leaving 8 bases between them. The CDR3 consists of 13 residues. CDR3 sequence reads: CSVEVKDNQPQHF. The CDR3 DNA reads TGCAGCGTTGAAGTTAAAGATAATCAGCCCCAGCATTTT.